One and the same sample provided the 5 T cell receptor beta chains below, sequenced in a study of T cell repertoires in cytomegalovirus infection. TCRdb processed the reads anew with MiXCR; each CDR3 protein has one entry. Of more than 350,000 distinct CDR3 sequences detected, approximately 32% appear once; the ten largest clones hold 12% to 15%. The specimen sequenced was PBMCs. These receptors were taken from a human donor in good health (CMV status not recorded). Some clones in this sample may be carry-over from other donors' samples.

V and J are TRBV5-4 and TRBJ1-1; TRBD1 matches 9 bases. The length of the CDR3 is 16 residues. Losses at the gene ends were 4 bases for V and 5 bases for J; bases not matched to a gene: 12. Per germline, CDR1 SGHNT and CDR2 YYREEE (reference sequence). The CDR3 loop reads CASSPTAQGARTEAFF. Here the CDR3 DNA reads TGTGCCAGCAGCCCCACCGCACAGGGGGCACGGACTGAAGCTTTCTTT.

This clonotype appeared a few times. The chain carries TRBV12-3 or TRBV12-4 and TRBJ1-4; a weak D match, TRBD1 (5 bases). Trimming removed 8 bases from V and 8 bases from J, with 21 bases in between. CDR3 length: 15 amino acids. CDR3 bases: TGTGCCAGCCGTCGGGGGACCCCTCACGGAGAAAAACTGTTTTTT. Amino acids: CASRRGTPHGEKLFF.

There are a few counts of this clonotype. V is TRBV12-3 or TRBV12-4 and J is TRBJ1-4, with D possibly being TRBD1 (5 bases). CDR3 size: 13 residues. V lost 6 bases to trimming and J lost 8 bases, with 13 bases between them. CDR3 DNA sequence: TGTGCCAGCAGCCGGGACCAGGAGGAAAAACTGTTTTTT. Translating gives CASSRDQEEKLFF.

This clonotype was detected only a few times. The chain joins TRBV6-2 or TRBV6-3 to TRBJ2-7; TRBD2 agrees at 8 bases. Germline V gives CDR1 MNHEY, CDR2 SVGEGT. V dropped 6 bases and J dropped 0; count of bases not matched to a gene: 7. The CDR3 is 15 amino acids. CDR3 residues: CASRKLAASSYEQYF. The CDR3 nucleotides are TGTGCCAGCAGAAAACTAGCGGCAAGCTCCTACGAGCAGTACTTC.

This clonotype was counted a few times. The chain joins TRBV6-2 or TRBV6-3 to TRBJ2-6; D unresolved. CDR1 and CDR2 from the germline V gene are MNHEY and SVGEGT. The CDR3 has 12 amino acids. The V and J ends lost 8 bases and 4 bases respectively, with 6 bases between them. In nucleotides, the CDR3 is TGTGCCAGCGCTGGGGGGGCCAACGTCCTGACTTTC. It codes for CASAGGANVLTF.